These T cell receptor beta chains were read from a single sample in a study of blood T cell repertoires in COVID-19. Sequencing was performed with immunoSEQ multiplex PCR; in TCRdb, only in-frame clones are kept and a portion is missing. Of roughly 70,000 clones listed, 80% to 90% were seen once; the top ten hold around 6.7%. The sequenced sample was peripheral blood. These receptors were obtained from an elderly woman with active COVID-19. Each CDR3 is given with its conserved first and last residue. D genes are given only for firm matches. Rows give clone size only sometimes, using once, few, many, or a class for an expanded clone.

clone_size	v_call	j_call	d_call	cdr3_nt	cdr3_aa
few	TRBV2	TRBJ2-7	TRBD2	TGTGCCAGCAGTGCACAAACAGGACTAGCGGGAGCTTACGAGCAGTACTTC	CASSAQTGLAGAYEQYF
.	TRBV24-1	TRBJ2-1	.	TGTGCCACCGGTCCCCGGGAGCTATCCTACAATGAGCAGTTCTTC	CATGPRELSYNEQFF
.	TRBV4-3	TRBJ1-5	.	TGCGCCAGCAGCCAAGCCAGGGGCCAGCCCCAGCATTTT	CASSQARGQPQHF
.	TRBV7-9	TRBJ2-1	TRBD2	TGTGCCAGCAGAGGGACTAGCGGGACGCAAAGCTCCTACAATGAGCAGTTCTTC	CASRGTSGTQSSYNEQFF
few	TRBV30	TRBJ1-4	.	TGTGCCTGGAGTTTCAACACGGGGACTAATGAAAAACTGTTTTTT	CAWSFNTGTNEKLFF
few	TRBV7-7	TRBJ2-5	TRBD1	TGTGCTAGCAGCCCGGACAGGTTGGAGACCCAGTACTTC	CASSPDRLETQYF
.	TRBV27	TRBJ2-7	.	TGTGCCAACCGACGGGACTTTCACTCCTACGAGCAGTACTTC	CANRRDFHSYEQYF
once	TRBV7-2	TRBJ1-4	.	TGTGCCAGCAGCTTATCAGGGTCAAATGAAAAACTGTTTTTT	CASSLSGSNEKLFF
few	TRBV10-3	TRBJ1-2	.	TGTGCCATCAGGGAAGGACAGCTTGGGCACTATGGCTACACCTTC	CAIREGQLGHYGYTF
.	TRBV7-8	TRBJ2-2	.	TGTGCCAGCAGCTTAGGAGTTAACAGAGAGACCGGGGAGCTGTTTTTT	CASSLGVNRETGELFF
.	TRBV7-2	TRBJ2-5	TRBD2	TGTGCCAGCAGCTTTAGACCCCCGGGACTAGCGGGAGGTATAGAGACCCAGTACTTC	CASSFRPPGLAGGIETQYF
.	TRBV4-1	TRBJ1-2	.	TGCGCCAGCAGCCAAGACACAGGGCGCGATAACTATGGCTACACCTTC	CASSQDTGRDNYGYTF
.	TRBV18	TRBJ1-2	TRBD1	TGTGCCAGCTCACCCGCGGGACAGGGGGCGTTAGGCTACACCTTC	CASSPAGQGALGYTF
.	TRBV27	TRBJ2-1	.	TGTGCCAGCAGCTTATTGCTGGGCCTTAAAAAGCAGTTCTTC	CASSLLLGLKKQFF
.	TRBV19	TRBJ1-1	TRBD1	TGTGCCAGTAGTCAAACGACAGGGGGCATGGACACTGAAGCTTTCTTT	CASSQTTGGMDTEAFF
.	TRBV2	TRBJ1-5	.	TGTGCCAGCAGTCAACGGTTTAGCAATCAGCCCCAGCATTTT	CASSQRFSNQPQHF
.	TRBV6-5	TRBJ2-7	TRBD2	TGTGCCAGCACTCCGCCGGGGGGGAGGCGCAACGAGCAGTACTTC	CASTPPGGRRNEQYF
.	TRBV7-2	TRBJ2-3	TRBD2	TGTGCCAGCAGCTCGAGTAGCGGGAGCGGCGCAGATACGCAGTATTTT	CASSSSSGSGADTQYF
.	TRBV11-2	TRBJ1-1	TRBD1	TGTGCCAGCAGATCCACCAGGGGACAGGGGCCTGAAGCTTTCTTT	CASRSTRGQGPEAFF
.	TRBV7-3	TRBJ2-2	.	TGTGCCAGCAGCTTAAACGCGGCCAGCAACACCGGGGAGCTGTTTTTT	CASSLNAASNTGELFF
.	TRBV7-2	TRBJ2-5	.	TGTGCCAGCAGCACCCGGGGGGCCCTCCAAGAGACCCAGTACTTC	CASSTRGALQETQYF
.	TRBV7-8	TRBJ1-1	.	TGTGCCAGCAGCTTGGGGGGGGTACTGAACACTGAAGCTTTCTTT	CASSLGGVLNTEAFF
.	TRBV2	TRBJ1-4	.	TGTGCCAGCACCCTGGAGGGGTCGGCTAATGAAAAACTGTTTTTT	CASTLEGSANEKLFF
.	TRBV9	TRBJ2-5	.	TGTGCCAGCAGCGTAGATAACAGGGCTGGGGAAACCCAGTACTTC	CASSVDNRAGETQYF
.	TRBV6-5	TRBJ1-1	.	TGTGCCAGCAGCGCCCCGGGGGGCGGAAACACTGAAGCTTTCTTT	CASSAPGGGNTEAFF
.	TRBV7-9	TRBJ1-5	TRBD1	TGTGCCAGCAGCTTCCGGGCAGGGGGTTGGGGTCAGCCCCAGCATTTT	CASSFRAGGWGQPQHF
.	TRBV19	TRBJ2-2	TRBD2	TGTGCCAGTCGTTCCTTAGCGGGAGGGCCTGTCACCGGGGAGCTGTTTTTT	CASRSLAGGPVTGELFF
.	TRBV3-1/TRBV3-2	TRBJ2-5	TRBD2	TGTGCCAGCAGCCCTCCCCTCGGGAGGCCCCACCCTAGACAAGAGACCCAGTACTTC	CASSPPLGRPHPRQETQYF
.	TRBV11-2	TRBJ2-3	.	TGTGCCAGCACCAAAAACATCAGGGGCACAGATACGCAGTATTTT	CASTKNIRGTDTQYF
.	TRBV20-1	TRBJ1-2	.	TGCAGTGCTACAGGGGATTATGGCTACACCTTC	CSATGDYGYTF
once	TRBV28	TRBJ1-4	.	TGTGCCAGCAGTTTGCGGGGTCCTAATGAAAAACTGTTTTTT	CASSLRGPNEKLFF
.	TRBV20-1	TRBJ2-5	.	TGCAGTGCTAGTCGACAGGCTCTTAGGGAGACCCAGTACTTC	CSASRQALRETQYF
.	TRBV18	TRBJ1-5	.	TGTGCCAGCTCACCAGATTCGCAGTATAGCAATCAGCCCCAGCATTTT	CASSPDSQYSNQPQHF
.	TRBV7-3	TRBJ2-2	TRBD2	TGTGCCAGCAGCATACTAGCGGGAGTGCCCGGGGAGCTGTTTTTT	CASSILAGVPGELFF
once	TRBV28	TRBJ2-5	TRBD2	TGTGCCAGCAGTGAACCCTCGGGGGGGGAGACCCAGTACTTC	CASSEPSGGETQYF
.	TRBV18	TRBJ2-1	.	TGTGCCAGCTCACCAAGTTGGGCCGGGAGATTGTCGGGGGAGCAGTTCTTC	CASSPSWAGRLSGEQFF
once	TRBV20-1	TRBJ1-2	.	TGCAGTGCTAGTTCCGGGACATTAACTAACTATGGCTACACCTTC	CSASSGTLTNYGYTF
.	TRBV10-3	TRBJ1-1	.	TGTGCCATCAGGAGGGACTGGAACACTGAAGCTTTCTTT	CAIRRDWNTEAFF
.	TRBV6-4	TRBJ2-1	.	TGTGCCAGCAGTGACACCCTAGCTGGTTTTTGGAATGAGCAGTTCTTC	CASSDTLAGFWNEQFF
.	TRBV2	TRBJ2-7	.	TGTGCCAGCAGTGAAGGACATGTCCCCGAGCAGTACTTC	CASSEGHVPEQYF
.	TRBV7-3	TRBJ1-1	.	TGTGCCAGCAGCTTAACCCCCGACAGTCATGAAGCTTTCTTT	CASSLTPDSHEAFF
few	TRBV2	TRBJ2-1	TRBD2	TGTGCCAGCAGTAGTTTAGCGGGGGCCTCCTACAATGAGCAGTTCTTC	CASSSLAGASYNEQFF
.	TRBV5-1	TRBJ2-5	TRBD1	TGCGCCAGCAGCCCGGGGACAGGGAAAGAGACCCAGTACTTC	CASSPGTGKETQYF
few	TRBV27	TRBJ1-2	TRBD1	TGTGCCAGCAGACGGACAGGTCCTCGCGGGGGCTACACCTTC	CASRRTGPRGGYTF
.	TRBV29-1	TRBJ2-5	.	TGCAGCGTTGAAGGAAGCGGGCAGGGATGGGAGACCCAGTACTTC	CSVEGSGQGWETQYF
.	TRBV5-1	TRBJ2-1	TRBD2	TGCGCCAGCAGCTCTAGCGGAGGAAGCTCCTACAATGAGCAGTTCTTC	CASSSSGGSSYNEQFF
.	TRBV10-2	TRBJ2-5	.	TGCGCCAGCAGAATTACTAGCTCGGCTGGCGAGACCCAGTACTTC	CASRITSSAGETQYF
.	TRBV30	TRBJ2-3	TRBD2	TGTGCCTGGAGCGGCCCCGCGGGAGGGATAGGAGGTACGCAGTATTTT	CAWSGPAGGIGGTQYF
.	TRBV10-3	TRBJ1-1	.	TGTGCCATCAGTGACAGGGTTCGCACTGAAGCTTTCTTT	CAISDRVRTEAFF